This TCR beta chain was sequenced for a study of T cells in Graves' hyperthyroidism and ophthalmopathy. Of note for this clonotype: Its antigen remains unidentified.

RNA transcripts provided the source from which TCR beta CDR3 regions were amplified. In the first-round RT-PCR of the TCR CDR3, the HTBI primer set was used. TCRdb called the multiplex PCR reads again in MiXCR, with one record for every CDR3 protein. The sample consists of more than 600,000 distinct CDR3 sequences, roughly 15% of them appearing once. General study points: Ophthalmopathy was told apart from stable hyperthyroidism by a 13 V-J model.

Patients were aged 18 to 65, had disease duration under 2 months, and had newly diagnosed hyperthyroidism. The sample comprised blood. The clonotype originates from a man between 18 and 35 years old with Graves' hyperthyroidism.

For the CDR3, the DNA is TGTGCCAGTAGTATAGGTCGGGCGGGAGGGCCGATAGAAAGCATTCAGTACTTC. Protein product: CASSIGRAGGPIESIQYF. This chain links TRBV19 with TRBJ2-4, with 9 bases aligning to TRBD2. V lost 1 base to trimming and J lost 9 bases; unmatched junction nucleotides: 16. The germline V gene encodes CDR1 LNHDA and CDR2 SQIVND (reference sequence). This CDR3 has 18 residues.